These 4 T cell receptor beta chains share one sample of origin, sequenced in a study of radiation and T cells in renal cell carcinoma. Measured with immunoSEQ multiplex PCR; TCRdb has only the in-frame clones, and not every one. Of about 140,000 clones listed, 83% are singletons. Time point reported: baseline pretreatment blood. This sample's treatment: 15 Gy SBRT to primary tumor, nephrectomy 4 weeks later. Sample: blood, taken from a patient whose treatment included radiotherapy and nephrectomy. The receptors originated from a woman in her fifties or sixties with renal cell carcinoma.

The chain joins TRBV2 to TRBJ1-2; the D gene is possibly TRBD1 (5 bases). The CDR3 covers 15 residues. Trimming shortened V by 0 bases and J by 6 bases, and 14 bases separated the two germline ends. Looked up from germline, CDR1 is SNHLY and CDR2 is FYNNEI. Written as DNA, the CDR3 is TGTGCCAGCAGTGAAGCCCAGGGATCAACCAATGGCTACACCTTC. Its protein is CASSEAQGSTNGYTF.

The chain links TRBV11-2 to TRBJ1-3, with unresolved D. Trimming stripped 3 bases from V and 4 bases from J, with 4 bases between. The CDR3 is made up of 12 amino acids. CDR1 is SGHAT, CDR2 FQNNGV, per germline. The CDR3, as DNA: TGTGCCAGCAGCTTCGGAGGAAACACCATATATTTT. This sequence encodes CASSFGGNTIYF.

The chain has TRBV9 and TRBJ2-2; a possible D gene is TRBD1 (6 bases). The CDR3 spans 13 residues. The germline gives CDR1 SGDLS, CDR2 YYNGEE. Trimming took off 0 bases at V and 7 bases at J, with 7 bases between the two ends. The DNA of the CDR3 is TGTGCCAGCAGCGTAGTGGGACACGGGGAGCTGTTTTTT. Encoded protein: CASSVVGHGELFF.

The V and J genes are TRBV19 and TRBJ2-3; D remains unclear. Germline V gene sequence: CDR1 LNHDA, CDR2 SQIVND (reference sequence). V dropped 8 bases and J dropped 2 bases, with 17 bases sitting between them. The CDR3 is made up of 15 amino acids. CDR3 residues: CASYPSGLTTDTQYF. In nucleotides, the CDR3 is TGTGCCAGTTATCCCTCAGGTCTAACCACAGATACGCAGTATTTT.